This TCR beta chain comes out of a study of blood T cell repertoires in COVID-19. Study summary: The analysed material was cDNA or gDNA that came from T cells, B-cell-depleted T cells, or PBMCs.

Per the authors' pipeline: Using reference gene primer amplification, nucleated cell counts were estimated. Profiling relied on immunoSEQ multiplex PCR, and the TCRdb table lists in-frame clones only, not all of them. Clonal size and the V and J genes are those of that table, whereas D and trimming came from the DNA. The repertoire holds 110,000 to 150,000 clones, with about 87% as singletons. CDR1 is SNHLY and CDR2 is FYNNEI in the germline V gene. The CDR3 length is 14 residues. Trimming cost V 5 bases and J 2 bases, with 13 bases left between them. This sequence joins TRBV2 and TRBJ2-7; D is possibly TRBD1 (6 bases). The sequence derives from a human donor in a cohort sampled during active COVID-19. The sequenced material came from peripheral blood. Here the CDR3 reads CASSRTARTYEQYF. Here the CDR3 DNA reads TGTGCCAGCAGTCGGACAGCGAGGACCTACGAGCAGTACTTC.